What follows describes a single T cell receptor (beta chain). This sample stems from a study of blood T cell repertoires in COVID-19. Study-level information: Sites in the United States, Italy and Spain provided acute and convalescent COVID-19 samples.

Followed longitudinally, the Seattle patients had been enrolled during active infection. Per the study methods: Amplified reference gene primers provided the basis for estimating nucleated cell counts. This table comes from immunoSEQ multiplex PCR, and its TCRdb copy is limited to in-frame clones, with some not included. V and J calls and clone size are copied from that table; D and trimming were computed from the DNA. This sample has approximately 400,000 clones, with approximately 88% found just once. This TCR derives from a woman aged 50 to 60 with COVID-19, enrolled during active disease. Sequencing was carried out using peripheral blood.

CDR3 nucleotide sequence: TGTGCCAGCAGTTACGGGACAGGGAGAGCGGGGGAGCAGTACTTC. Its protein is CASSYGTGRAGEQYF. The V call is TRBV6-5, the J call TRBJ2-7; 9 bases align to TRBD1. The germline V gene has CDR1 MNHEY and CDR2 SVGAGI. The CDR3 has 15 residues. With 2 bases clipped from V and 7 bases from J, the junction kept 9 bases outside the gene matches.